The 17 T cell receptor beta chains given below trace back to one sample, sequenced in a study of blood T cell repertoires in COVID-19. Produced via immunoSEQ multiplex PCR; TCRdb's table is partial and in-frame only. The sample has under 400,000 clones, roughly 86% seen once; the top ten hold just over 1%. The sequenced sample consisted of PBMCs or T cells enriched from blood (not recorded which). These receptors were collected from a woman aged 30 to 39 who had been exposed to COVID-19.

The table lists this clone with a count of one. V and J are TRBV11-1 and TRBJ1-1; no reliable D call. This CDR3 contains 13 residues. Trimming shortened V by 1 base and J by 3 bases, and 6 bases separated the two germline ends. Germline V gene sequence: CDR1 SGHAT, CDR2 FQDESV (reference sequence). DNA of the CDR3: TGTGCCAGCAGCTTAGGGAGGGACACTGAAGCTTTCTTT. It codes for CASSLGRDTEAFF. Combining the CDR3 with reference TRBV11-1 and TRBJ1-1 gives the whole variable domain EAEVAQSPRYKITEKSQAVAFWCDPISGHATLYWYRQILGQGPELLVQFQDESVVDDSQLPKDRFSAERLKGVDSTLKIQPAELGDSAMYLCASSLGRDTEAFFGQGTRLTVV.

The chain combines TRBV29-1 with TRBJ2-3; 10 bases fit TRBD2. This CDR3 comprises 16 residues. V shed 2 bases and J 4 bases; nucleotides not matched to a gene: 9. Germline-derived CDR1 and CDR2 are SQVTM and ANQGSEA. The CDR3 bases are TGCAGCGTTGAAAAAAGCGGGAGGGCCAGCTCAGATACGCAGTATTTT. The encoded protein is CSVEKSGRASSDTQYF.

This sequence joins TRBV3-1 (or the pseudogene TRBV3-2) and TRBJ1-2; 7 bases agree with TRBD1. Looked up from germline, CDR1 is LGHDT and CDR2 is YNNKEL (reference sequence). The length of the CDR3 is 14 residues. Losses at the gene ends were 4 bases for V and 8 bases for J; bases not matched to a gene: 10. The CDR3 DNA sequence: TGTGCCAGCAGCCCCTTACAGGGACAGAGCGGCTACACCTTC. Protein: CASSPLQGQSGYTF.

This chain uses TRBV28 with TRBJ2-7; TRBD2 matches 7 bases. The CDR3 is 16 amino acids. CDR1 and CDR2 from the germline V gene are MDHEN and SYDVKM. V was pared by 2 bases and J by 4 bases, with 11 bases of the junction left unmatched. CDR3 in amino acids: CASSLSDLGGRYEQYF. CDR3 in DNA: TGTGCCAGCAGTTTAAGCGATTTGGGCGGGAGATACGAGCAGTACTTC.

V and J are TRBV28 and TRBJ2-5; possible D gene TRBD2, 5 bases. The CDR3 is made up of 13 amino acids. V shed 3 bases and J shed 0 bases, with 5 bases lying between them. Germline CDR1 is MDHEN and CDR2 is SYDVKM. CDR3 in DNA: TGTGCCAGCAGTTTGGGAGACCAAGAGACCCAGTACTTC. Translating gives CASSLGDQETQYF.

The J gene is TRBJ2-5, the V gene TRBV6-5, with TRBD1 identical over 7 bases. Losses at the gene ends were 2 bases for V and 1 base for J; bases not matched to a gene: 1. This CDR3 comprises 14 residues. CDR1 and CDR2 (germline): MNHEY, SVGAGI. CDR3 DNA: TGTGCCAGCAGTTACAACAGGGGCCAAGAGACCCAGTACTTC. This gives the protein CASSYNRGQETQYF.

This CDR3 is CASNGVLGALSGANVLTF. As DNA, the CDR3 is TGTGCCAGCAACGGGGTTCTGGGGGCTCTATCTGGGGCCAACGTCCTGACTTTC. The chain employs TRBV28 and TRBJ2-6; D might be TRBD1 (6 bases). The CDR3 has 18 residues. Germline-derived CDR1 and CDR2 are MDHEN and SYDVKM. Trimming cost V 7 bases and J 1 base, with 20 bases left between them.

The chain joins TRBV27 to TRBJ2-7; 7 nucleotides line up with TRBD1. The CDR3 spans 13 residues. Germline trimming cut 2 bases from V and 6 bases from J; bases unmatched to any gene: 4. Germline V gives CDR1 MNHEY, CDR2 SMNVEV (reference sequence). CDR3 amino acids: CASSLQRGPEQYF. The CDR3 coding sequence is TGTGCCAGCAGTTTACAAAGGGGGCCCGAGCAGTACTTC.

This chain joins TRBV11-1 and TRBJ2-7; maybe TRBD2 (5 bases). The CDR3 sequence is 15 residues long. Germline CDR1 SGHAT, CDR2 FQDESV (reference sequence). The V end lost 1 base, the J end lost 3 bases, and 13 bases lay between the germline ends. DNA for the CDR3: TGTGCCAGCAGCTTAGTACCCGGGAACCTCTACGAGCAGTACTTC. Residues: CASSLVPGNLYEQYF.

For this clone: Other nucleotide sequences from this sample produce the same CDR3. J is TRBJ2-1 and V is TRBV24-1; TRBD2 matches at 7 bases. Germline-derived CDR1 and CDR2 are KGHDR and SFDVKD. Trimming cost V 5 bases and J 10 bases; bases outside gene matches: 25. This CDR3 is 19 amino acids long. This CDR3 reads CATSAPTTSSGRAFEEQFF. CDR3 coding DNA: TGTGCCACCAGTGCCCCGACTACTTCTAGCGGAAGGGCCTTTGAGGAGCAGTTCTTC.

The chain links TRBV5-1 to TRBJ1-1; TRBD1 matches 11 bases. The CDR3 is made up of 15 amino acids. In germline, CDR1 is SGHRS, CDR2 YFSETQ. J was trimmed by 4 bases and V by 2 bases; bases with no gene match: 4. In DNA, the CDR3 is TGCGCCAGCAGCTTAGGGACAGGGGGAAGCACTGAAGCTTTCTTT. Protein product: CASSLGTGGSTEAFF.

The chain couples TRBV10-3 to TRBJ2-5, with 9 bases aligning to TRBD2. The germline V gene encodes CDR1 ENHRY and CDR2 SYGVKD. The ends lost 6 bases at V and 5 bases at J; junction bases unmatched: 4. This CDR3 spans 13 amino acids. Here the CDR3 reads CAIRPGLAETQYF. The CDR3 bases are TGTGCCATCAGGCCCGGACTAGCGGAGACCCAGTACTTC.

V usage is TRBV29-1 and J usage is TRBJ2-4; D unresolved. V was clipped by 4 bases and J by 1 base, with 8 bases between them. The CDR3 loop spans 13 amino acids. The germline CDR1 and CDR2 sequences are SQVTM and ANQGSEA. The CDR3: CSVVIGAKNIQYF. Here the CDR3 DNA reads TGCAGCGTTGTTATCGGGGCCAAAAACATTCAGTACTTC.

This clone has only a few counts. This chain uses TRBV11-2 with TRBJ2-3; no definite D call. The CDR3 is 13 amino acids. CDR1 SGHAT and CDR2 FQNNGV come from the germline V gene. Trimming cost V 6 bases and J 6 bases, with 13 bases left between them. CDR3 sequence (DNA): TGTGCCAGCAGATTAAGCAGGCTGGATACGCAGTATTTT. Its protein product is CASRLSRLDTQYF. Together with reference TRBV11-2 and TRBJ2-3, the CDR3 gives the full variable domain: EAGVAQSPRYKIIEKRQSVAFWCNPISGHATLYWYQQILGQGPKLLIQFQNNGVVDDSQLPKDRFSAERLKGVDSTLKIQPAKLEDSAVYLCASRLSRLDTQYFGPGTRLTVL.

This chain uses TRBV5-1 with TRBJ2-3; 12 bases map to TRBD2. Per the germline V gene, CDR1 is SGHRS and CDR2 is YFSETQ. The V and J ends lost 4 bases and 1 base, in that order; junction bases with no gene match: 1. The CDR3 runs 15 residues. CDR3 DNA: TGCGCCAGCAGCCGACTAGCGGGGGGCACAGATACGCAGTATTTT. This gives the protein CASSRLAGGTDTQYF.

The chain carries TRBV27 and TRBJ2-7, with D tentatively TRBD1 (6 bases). V was trimmed by 11 bases and J by 2 bases, leaving 10 bases between them. The germline CDR1 and CDR2 sequences are MNHEY and SMNVEV (reference sequence). The CDR3 is 11 residues long. CDR3: CAVRTAYEQYF. The CDR3 DNA is TGTGCCGTGCGGACAGCCTACGAGCAGTACTTC.

J is TRBJ2-2 and V is TRBV28, with D possibly being TRBD1 (5 bases). Germline lookup yields CDR1 MDHEN and CDR2 SYDVKM. The V end lost 2 bases, the J end lost 0 bases, and 10 bases lay between the germline ends. This CDR3 contains 16 residues. CDR3 in amino acids: CASSLGGAPNTGELFF. The CDR3 DNA reads as TGTGCCAGCAGTTTAGGTGGGGCACCGAACACCGGGGAGCTGTTTTTT.